This TCR beta chain was identified during a study of cytomegalovirus exposure and HLA in healthy donors. Study-level information: The study's early data release held about 77 million unique TCRs from HLA-typed donors. Study results and caveats: Later genetic work tied a missense DCLRE1C variant to beta-chain V and J trimming. Later on, an analysis tied under 20,000 TCR beta sequences to HLA alleles at 0.05 false discovery rate. In a later analysis, most CMV-associated TCR beta chains appeared HLA-restricted.

The PCR was carried out with 60 Vbeta primers and 13 Jbeta primers. The data were produced by immunoSEQ multiplex PCR, yet TCRdb's version contains in-frame clones alone and is incomplete. The sample lists 210,000 or so clones, approximately 83% seen once, with more than 8.5% in the top ten. This CDR3 has 15 amino acids. The germline CDR1 and CDR2 sequences are SGHVS and FQNEAQ. For this clone: What it binds is unknown. At one end, the junction sequence differs from germline, possibly due to a read error.

The chain is built from TRBV7-8 and TRBJ2-2; possible D gene TRBD1, 6 bases. The TCR originated in a woman aged 50 to 60 in good health and CMV-seropositive. Sequences were obtained from PBMCs. CDR3 loop: CASRLVGQITGELFF. The CDR3 DNA sequence: TGTGCCAGCAGATTAGTGGGACAAATCACCGGGGAGCTGTTTTTT.